This T cell receptor (beta chain) was sequenced for a study of T cells in localized non-small cell lung cancer (dated by TCRdb to 2019 to 2021). Regarding the research as a whole: The study examined T cell repertoires in roughly 240 patients with early-stage NSCLC and compared tumors with uninvolved tumor-adjacent lungs. Of the NSCLC patients, 129 were male and around 99 were female, and the mean age was approximately 64 years. All 250 or so NSCLC patients in the cohort were treatment-naive and had localized lung tumors that were resected. Study-wide conclusions, independent of this receptor: Because multi-region tumor sequencing was not done, intratumor heterogeneity could not be ruled out. A median of around 50 of the top 100 tumor clones turned up in the paired uninvolved adjacent lung, and approximately 30 of those clones also ranked among the top 100 of that same adjacent lung. Uninvolved tumor-adjacent lung showed the highest T cell clonality, higher than tumor, which suggests more focused antigenic responses in the uninvolved tumor-adjacent lung. Because the study design was exploratory, TCR variables were selected using unadjusted p-values without false-discovery rate correction. Longer overall survival was associated with higher blood T cell density, whereas shorter survival was associated with higher adjacent-lung clonality.

For this clone: Its antigen is unknown. No per-base quality is available; no much larger clone lies one base away.

At diagnosis, peripheral blood, uninvolved tumor-adjacent lung and tumor were collected and stored as a combination of fresh-frozen and FFPE material. For TCR repertoire profiling, blood samples were analyzed in the form of peripheral blood mononuclear cells. The immunoSEQ Assay was used to sequence TCR beta CDR3 regions from DNA. The paper's data handling went like this. T cell density was computed as TCR beta template counts normalized to usable DNA estimated by amplifying housekeeping genes. Richness was estimated using the preseqR package, with extrapolation to 400,000 templates for PBMC samples and to 120,000 templates for tissue samples. Clonality was taken to be one minus Pielou's evenness. Tissue-enriched TCRs were identified by differential abundance testing using productive amino-acid clonotypes, minimum total count 5 and alpha 0.1. Repertoire overlap between compartments was quantified with the Jaccard Index and Morisita Overlap Index. GLIPH grouped TCR beta CDR3s together with public tetramer-defined viral CDR3s, and a viral motif had to include at least three viral sequences and also show V-gene enrichment. The table comes from immuneACCESS by way of TCRdb, which keeps in-frame sequences with V and J called. Part of the clones is missing from these tables; in studies checked, under half for an unresolved V gene and the rest for unknown reasons. V and J calls plus clone size are reproduced from that table; the DNA served to infer D and trimming. The sample table holds about 48,000 clones, of which 77% were seen once. The ten top clones hold less than 20% of the sample.

This material consisted of peripheral blood, taken before any cancer treatment. This TCR was recovered from a man aged 40-75 years with stage I squamous cell lung carcinoma.

The CDR3 reads as follows: CASSMNTGELFF. The sequence in DNA is TGTGCCAGCAGCATGAACACCGGGGAGCTGTTTTTT. The chain is encoded by TRBV9 joined to TRBJ2-2, with no confidently assigned D gene. Deletion took 4 bases off V and 1 base off J, with a span of 2 bases between the germline ends. From the cysteine through the phenylalanine, the CDR3 covers 12 amino acids. CDR3 DNA is the only sequence kept; it has 36 bases, read in frame from the first base. Per the germline V gene, SGDLS is the CDR1 and YYNGEE is the CDR2.